These 25 T cell receptor beta chains share one sample of origin, sequenced in a study of a mutant IDH1 vaccine in newly diagnosed glioma (dated by TCRdb to the early 2020s). Receptor libraries were prepared by the immunoSEQ multiplex PCR assay. TCRdb retrieved this table from immuneACCESS and kept in-frame rearrangements only. Not all clones are present; in checked studies, unresolved V genes account for under half, and no reason is known for the remainder. For this sample there are over 30,000 clones; about 80% appear just once. The top ten constitute more than 8.5% of the sample. Sample time point, as interpreted from the label and publication: baseline, week 1 (first vaccination visit). This specimen's treatment or condition label, interpreted: pre-vaccination baseline after standard-of-care therapy. Sequencing was performed on peripheral blood mononuclear cells (PBMCs), taken from a glioma patient treated with radiotherapy, temozolomide or both. The receptors come from a man over 45 with glioma. Some clones in this sample may be carry-over from other donors' samples.

The chain combines TRBV6-5 with TRBJ1-6; TRBD1 aligns across 7 bases. Per germline, CDR1 MNHEY and CDR2 SVGAGI. This CDR3 has 15 residues. J lost 7 bases, V lost 2 bases, and 5 bases had no gene match. CDR3 DNA sequence: TGTGCCAGCAGTTACGACGCAGGGGGGAATTCACCCCTCCACTTT. Its protein is CASSYDAGGNSPLHF.

The chain is built from TRBV7-9 and TRBJ2-5, with 7 bases identical to TRBD2. CDR3 length: 13 amino acids. Germline assignment: CDR1 SEHNR and CDR2 FQNEAQ (reference sequence). The trim removed 1 base at V and 4 bases at J, leaving 0 bases unmatched. The CDR3 coding sequence is TGTGCCAGCAGCTTAGGACTAGCAGAGACCCAGTACTTC. Protein product: CASSLGLAETQYF.

The rearrangement links TRBV5-5 to TRBJ2-2, with 7 bases matching TRBD1. The CDR3 loop spans 15 amino acids. The V and J ends lost 4 bases and 3 bases, in that order; junction bases with no gene match: 6. Germline CDR1 SGHKS, CDR2 YYEKEE (reference sequence). CDR3 bases: TGTGCCAGCAGCCCAGGACAGGCGTACACCGGGGAGCTGTTTTTT. Translated: CASSPGQAYTGELFF.

This chain joins TRBV11-2 and TRBJ1-1; D is uncertain. V gave up 1 base and J gave up 4 bases, with 4 bases separating them. The germline V gene has CDR1 SGHAT and CDR2 FQNNGV. The CDR3 runs 12 residues. DNA of the CDR3: TGTGCCAGCAGCTTAGTAGTCACTGAAGCTTTCTTT. Translating it yields CASSLVVTEAFF.

The chain has TRBV19 and TRBJ2-7, with D unclear. Germline CDR1 is LNHDA and CDR2 is SQIVND (reference sequence). This CDR3 region has 14 residues. V gave up 1 base and J gave up 2 bases, with 9 bases separating them. In nucleotides, the CDR3 is TGTGCCAGTAGTATAGGGGCCTCAACCTACGAGCAGTACTTC. The encoded protein is CASSIGASTYEQYF.

The chain links TRBV19 to TRBJ1-1; D is perhaps TRBD1 (5 bases). The CDR3 sequence is 13 residues long. Trimming shortened V by 9 bases and J by 7 bases, and 18 bases separated the two germline ends. CDR1 is LNHDA, CDR2 SQIVND, per germline (reference sequence). The CDR3 reads CASRIRDGYEAFF. CDR3 DNA sequence: TGTGCCAGCCGGATCCGGGACGGATATGAAGCTTTCTTT.

The chain couples TRBV5-4 to TRBJ1-2, with D hard to call. The CDR3 spans 13 residues. CDR1 and CDR2 from the germline V gene are SGHNT and YYREEE (reference sequence). V was trimmed by 3 bases and J by 4 bases, leaving 10 bases between them. The CDR3 DNA reads TGTGCCAGCAGCTCGACGGGTCCCTATGGCTACACCTTC. This codes for CASSSTGPYGYTF.

This clone was observed a few times. The chain uses TRBV29-1 and TRBJ2-5; D may be TRBD1 (6 bases). Trimming stripped 4 bases from V and 1 base from J, with 7 bases between. Germline CDR1 reads SQVTM; CDR2 reads ANQGSEA. CDR3 length equals 12 residues. CDR3 amino acids: CSVVRGQETQYF. The CDR3 DNA sequence: TGCAGCGTTGTCAGGGGCCAAGAGACCCAGTACTTC.

This chain uses TRBV2 with TRBJ2-7, with a possible D match to TRBD2 (5 bases). The CDR3 has 14 residues. V was clipped by 10 bases and J by 4 bases, with 20 bases between them. The germline V gene encodes CDR1 SNHLY and CDR2 FYNNEI. CDR3 region: CATRASGGLYEQYF. The CDR3 DNA is TGTGCCACCCGGGCCTCCGGCGGGCTATACGAGCAGTACTTC. The complete variable domain, with remaining parts taken from reference TRBV2 and TRBJ2-7, reads EPEVTQTPSHQVTQMGQEVILRCVPISNHLYFYWYRQILGQKVEFLVSFYNNEISEKSEIFDDQFSVERPDGSNFTLKIRSTKLEDSAMYFCATRASGGLYEQYFGPGTRLTVT.

This clone was detected a few times. The chain couples TRBV14 to TRBJ1-1; a possible D gene is TRBD1 (6 bases). The germline V gene has CDR1 SGHDN and CDR2 FVKESK. The CDR3 consists of 14 residues. With 5 bases removed from V and 5 bases from J, the gap between germline ends came to 15 bases. The CDR3: CASSAQGRGTEAFF. In DNA, the CDR3 is TGTGCCAGCAGCGCACAGGGAAGAGGGACTGAAGCTTTCTTT.

The V call is TRBV7-9, the J call TRBJ1-2; possibly TRBD1 for D (6 bases). Germline V lookup: CDR1 SEHNR, CDR2 FQNEAQ (reference sequence). The CDR3 runs to 14 residues. The germline V and J ends were trimmed by 5 bases and 8 bases, with 18 bases remaining between them. Here the CDR3 DNA reads TGTGCCAGCAGCCTAACGACAGGCCCGGGCGGCTACACCTTC. It yields the protein CASSLTTGPGGYTF.

This clone was detected once. V is TRBV29-1 and J is TRBJ2-3; D ambiguous. With 7 bases removed from V and 2 bases from J, the gap between germline ends came to 4 bases. Germline loops: CDR1 SQVTM, CDR2 ANQGSEA. This CDR3 has 10 residues. The CDR3 reads CSAYTDTQYF. CDR3 DNA sequence: TGCAGCGCCTACACAGATACGCAGTATTTT.

This sequence joins TRBV7-2 and TRBJ2-1; tentative D call: TRBD2 (5 bases). Deletions cut 4 bases from V and 10 bases from J, with 8 bases between. The CDR3 is 11 residues long. Germline V gives CDR1 SGHTA, CDR2 FQGNSA. In DNA form, the CDR3 reads TGTGCCAGCAGCTCACTAGGGGAGCAGTTCTTC. Its translation is CASSSLGEQFF.

The rearrangement uses TRBV5-1 and TRBJ1-1; 11 bases map to TRBD1. The germline CDR1 and CDR2 sequences are SGHRS and YFSETQ. Unmatched junction bases numbered 6, after V lost 3 bases and J lost 5 bases. This CDR3 contains 15 residues. CDR3 nucleotides: TGCGCCAGCAGCTCCGGACAGGGGGCAGGGACTGAAGCTTTCTTT. Translation: CASSSGQGAGTEAFF.

The chain couples TRBV6-5 to TRBJ2-2, with 8 bases identical to TRBD1. J was trimmed by 0 bases and V by 4 bases; bases with no gene match: 1. CDR3 length equals 15 residues. Germline CDR1 and CDR2: MNHEY and SVGAGI. CDR3 residues: CASSSTGANTGELFF. Here the CDR3 DNA reads TGTGCCAGCAGTTCGACAGGGGCGAACACCGGGGAGCTGTTTTTT.

The chain has TRBV30 and TRBJ1-2; no reliable D call. Germline loops: CDR1 GTSNPN, CDR2 SVGIG (reference sequence). Trimming left V 3 bases short and J 3 bases short, with 5 bases between. The CDR3 spans 11 residues. The CDR3 nucleotides are TGTGCCTGGAGGCAGCACTATGGCTACACCTTC. Amino acids: CAWRQHYGYTF.

This clone was detected once. This chain joins TRBV19 and TRBJ2-5; TRBD1 matches at 8 bases. CDR1 and CDR2 (germline): LNHDA, SQIVND (reference sequence). This CDR3 has 13 residues. V was pared by 5 bases and J by 5 bases, with 4 bases of the junction left unmatched. This chain's CDR3 is CASSRQGAETQYF. DNA for the CDR3: TGTGCCAGTAGTCGGCAGGGGGCCGAGACCCAGTACTTC.

The chain recombines TRBV6-5 with TRBJ2-7; tentative D call: TRBD2 (5 bases). Germline V CDR1 and CDR2: MNHEY, SVGAGI. The CDR3 length is 14 residues. Trimming left V 0 bases short and J 6 bases short, with 12 bases between. CDR3 bases: TGTGCCAGCAGTTACTCGAAGATAGGGAGCGAGCAGTACTTC. It yields the protein CASSYSKIGSEQYF.

The rearrangement uses TRBV5-5 and TRBJ1-1; TRBD1 is a possible D gene (6 bases). This CDR3 has 15 amino acids. The germline CDR1 and CDR2 sequences are SGHKS and YYEKEE (reference sequence). The V and J ends lost 3 bases and 1 base respectively, with 13 bases between them. CDR3 nucleotide sequence: TGTGCCAGCAGCTCTGTGGGGGGCTGGAACACTGAAGCTTTCTTT. Its translation is CASSSVGGWNTEAFF. The variable domain in full, with the rest retrieved from reference TRBV5-5 and TRBJ1-1, is DAGVTQSPTHLIKTRGQQVTLRCSPISGHKSVSWYQQVLGQGPQFIFQYYEKEERGRGNFPDRFSARQFPNYSSELNVNALLLGDSALYLCASSSVGGWNTEAFFGQGTRLTVV.

The chain links TRBV27 to TRBJ2-3; 7 bases align to TRBD1. With V trimmed by 4 bases and J by 0 bases, 4 bases remained unmatched. From germline, CDR1 is MNHEY and CDR2 SMNVEV (reference sequence). The CDR3 extends over 15 amino acids. The CDR3 reads CASSYRGQSTDTQYF. The CDR3 nucleotides read TGTGCCAGCAGTTACCGGGGACAGAGCACAGATACGCAGTATTTT.

V is TRBV27 and J is TRBJ1-2; the D gene is possibly TRBD1 (5 bases). The CDR3 consists of 14 residues. V lost 6 bases and J 5 bases, leaving 16 bases between the germline ends. The germline V gene has CDR1 MNHEY and CDR2 SMNVEV (reference sequence). The CDR3 is CASSAEAGRYGYTF. DNA for the CDR3: TGTGCCAGCAGCGCGGAGGCAGGGAGGTATGGCTACACCTTC.

The chain is built from TRBV27 and TRBJ1-2; 9 bases align to TRBD1. The CDR3 contains 14 residues. Germline-derived CDR1 and CDR2 are MNHEY and SMNVEV (reference sequence). The V and J ends lost 3 bases and 4 bases, in that order; junction bases with no gene match: 3. CDR3 sequence: CASSFGTGLYGYTF. The CDR3 bases are TGTGCCAGCAGTTTTGGGACAGGGCTCTATGGCTACACCTTC.

CDR3 loop: CASSDGRRDTEAFF. CDR3 nucleotide sequence: TGTGCCAGCAGTGATGGTCGTAGGGACACTGAAGCTTTCTTT. This chain joins TRBV6-1 and TRBJ1-1; no firm D call. CDR1 and CDR2 (germline): MNHNS, SASEGT. The CDR3 is 14 residues long. The V end was cut by 3 bases, the J end by 3 bases, with 11 bases between.

J is TRBJ1-1 and V is TRBV12-1. TRBV12-1 is a pseudogene locus. CDR3 size: 14 residues. The CDR3 nucleotides are TGTGCCAGCACCCTAGGAGGGCATCGGGGTGAAGCTTTCTTT. Residues: CASTLGGHRGEAFF.

The genes are TRBV5-5 and TRBJ2-7; 12 positions match TRBD2. With V trimmed by 5 bases and J by 7 bases, 4 bases remained unmatched. Germline CDR1 SGHKS, CDR2 YYEKEE (reference sequence). This CDR3 has 13 amino acids. The CDR3: CASSLAGGREQYF. Here the CDR3 DNA reads TGTGCCAGCAGTCTAGCGGGAGGGCGGGAGCAGTACTTC.